Below, one T cell receptor beta chain is given with its context. The data were taken from a study of regulatory T cells in long-lasting Graves disease. In germline, CDR1 is SGHNT, CDR2 YENEEA. The CDR3 covers 14 residues. The trim removed 6 bases at V and 1 base at J, leaving 3 bases unmatched. Time point here: persistent/refractory GD, antithyroid drugs over 5 years with positive TRAb. From PBMCs, RNA was extracted and then used to make the TCR library. In building TCR beta libraries, iRepertoire HTBI primers were used together with Arm-PCR of CDR3 regions. TCRdb reanalysed the multiplex PCR reads using MiXCR and keeps one entry per CDR3 protein. The sample has 400,000 to 500,000 distinct CDR3 sequences; approximately 23% are singletons.

The sequences come from peripheral blood mononuclear cells (PBMCs), collected when the disease was refractory, from a patient treated with antithyroid drugs. This sequence was found in a female donor with Graves disease. The V and J genes are TRBV11-3 and TRBJ2-3, with 8 bases lining up with TRBD2. CDR3: CASSERGRTDTQYF. In nucleotides, the CDR3 is TGTGCCAGCAGTGAGCGGGGGCGCACAGATACGCAGTATTTT.